The 18 T cell receptor beta chains presented below share a single source sample, sequenced in a study of a mutant IDH1 vaccine in newly diagnosed glioma. These receptors lack a known antigen. Time point given: week 35, safety follow-up. A single vaccine dose contained 300 ug of mutant IDH1 20-mer peptide, and topical imiquimod was used with it. TCRdb keeps only in-frame clones here, not all; method: immunoSEQ multiplex PCR. The sample carries tens of thousands of clones, about 85% recorded once. Material: PBMCs, obtained from a glioma patient whose treatment included an IDH1 peptide vaccine. The receptors stem from a man between 25 and 39 years old with glioma.

The genes are TRBV2 and TRBJ1-1; possible D gene TRBD1, 6 bases. CDR1 and CDR2 from the germline V gene are SNHLY and FYNNEI. CDR3 size: 16 residues. V lost 0 bases, J lost 4 bases, and 15 bases lay in between. CDR3 residues: CASSEAGWGPGTEAFF. CDR3 coding DNA: TGTGCCAGCAGTGAAGCGGGTTGGGGGCCTGGCACTGAAGCTTTCTTT.

This clone was seen only once. CDR3 loop: CASSEEVAGELFF. DNA of the CDR3: TGTGCCAGCAGCGAAGAGGTAGCCGGGGAGCTGTTTTTT. This chain connects TRBV7-2 to TRBJ2-2; D call uncertain. V lost 5 bases, J lost 6 bases, and 10 bases lay in between. Germline lookup yields CDR1 SGHTA and CDR2 FQGNSA. This CDR3 has 13 residues.

The chain links TRBV5-1 to TRBJ1-4, with D perhaps matching TRBD1 (5 bases). CDR1 and CDR2 (germline): SGHRS, YFSETQ. This CDR3 spans 14 amino acids. Trimming took off 0 bases at V and 7 bases at J, with 10 bases between the two ends. DNA of the CDR3: TGCGCCAGCAGCTTGGAGGGGCAGGGTGAAAAACTGTTTTTT. The encoded protein is CASSLEGQGEKLFF.

This clone was detected a few times. The rearrangement joins TRBV27 to TRBJ1-1; D is perhaps TRBD1 (6 bases). Germline CDR1 MNHEY, CDR2 SMNVEV (reference sequence). This CDR3 spans 16 amino acids. V was shortened by 6 bases and J by 0 bases, with 17 bases between the two germline ends. CDR3 coding DNA: TGTGCCAGCAGCAGGCCGACAGGTGATTTGAACACTGAAGCTTTCTTT. It yields the protein CASSRPTGDLNTEAFF.

The J gene is TRBJ1-1, the V gene TRBV2; 7 positions match TRBD1. The germline V gene encodes CDR1 SNHLY and CDR2 FYNNEI. CDR3 length equals 13 residues. With V trimmed by 9 bases and J by 1 base, 5 bases remained unmatched. In nucleotides, the CDR3 is TGTGCCAGTACCGGGACAGCGAACACTGAAGCTTTCTTT. Translating gives CASTGTANTEAFF.

In its sample, this clone was seen once. The chain joins TRBV7-8 to TRBJ2-5; 7 nucleotides agree with TRBD1. J was trimmed by 2 bases and V by 8 bases; bases with no gene match: 8. Germline CDR1 and CDR2: SGHVS and FQNEAQ. This CDR3 contains 14 residues. The chain's CDR3 is CASGTKDRQETQYF. The CDR3 DNA reads TGTGCCAGCGGAACAAAGGACAGGCAAGAGACCCAGTACTTC.

V usage is TRBV25-1 and J usage is TRBJ2-7; 7 bases agree with TRBD1. CDR3 size: 16 residues. V lost 3 bases to trimming and J lost 3 bases; unmatched junction nucleotides: 11. The germline CDR1 and CDR2 sequences are MGHDK and SYGVNS. The CDR3 spells CASSDVGGSSNYEQYF. The CDR3 bases are TGTGCCAGCAGTGATGTAGGGGGCTCATCCAACTACGAGCAGTACTTC.

The chain carries TRBV7-9 and TRBJ2-1; 12 nucleotides match TRBD2. The germline CDR1 and CDR2 sequences are SEHNR and FQNEAQ (reference sequence). CDR3 length: 16 residues. V dropped 2 bases and J dropped 4; count of bases not matched to a gene: 3. CDR3 nucleotide sequence: TGTGCCAGCAGCTTACTAGCGGGGGGGATATACAATGAGCAGTTCTTC. Translation: CASSLLAGGIYNEQFF.

V gene TRBV7-2 combines with J gene TRBJ2-1, with 9 bases lining up with TRBD2. V lost 8 bases, J lost 8 bases, and 13 bases stayed unmatched. The length of the CDR3 is 15 residues. The V gene's germline CDR1 is SGHTA and CDR2 FQGNSA. CDR3 in amino acids: CASRRRGGLVDEQFF. The CDR3 DNA is TGTGCCAGCCGCCGGCGGGGGGGGCTGGTCGATGAGCAGTTCTTC. The complete variable domain, with remaining parts taken from reference TRBV7-2 and TRBJ2-1, reads GAGVSQSPSNKVTEKGKDVELRCDPISGHTALYWYRQSLGQGLEFLIYFQGNSAPDKSGLPSDRFSAERTGGSVSTLTIQRTQQEDSAVYLCASRRRGGLVDEQFFGPGTRLTVL.

The chain combines TRBV7-6 with TRBJ2-1, with 8 bases aligning to TRBD1. Per germline, CDR1 SGHVS and CDR2 FNYEAQ. The CDR3 contains 14 residues. The V segment lost 4 bases and the J segment 8 bases; nucleotides outside the gene matches: 7. The CDR3: CASSSRTGSHEQFF. The CDR3 DNA is TGTGCCAGCAGCTCCCGGACAGGGAGCCATGAGCAGTTCTTC. Complete variable domain (other parts from reference TRBV7-6 and TRBJ2-1): GAGVSQSPRYKVTKRGQDVALRCDPISGHVSLYWYRQALGQGPEFLTYFNYEAQQDKSGLPNDRFSAERPEGSISTLTIQRTEQRDSAMYRCASSSRTGSHEQFFGPGTRLTVL.

The chain couples TRBV6-5 to TRBJ1-4; D remains ambiguous. Germline assignment: CDR1 MNHEY and CDR2 SVGAGI. This CDR3 has 14 residues. The V end lost 6 bases, the J end lost 8 bases, and 16 bases lay between the germline ends. CDR3 region: CASSNHTTMEKLFF. CDR3 DNA sequence: TGTGCCAGCAGCAACCATACAACCATGGAAAAACTGTTTTTT.

This chain connects TRBV6-6 to TRBJ2-1; 9 bases fit TRBD2. This CDR3 has 16 amino acids. V gave up 2 bases and J gave up 7 bases; unmatched junction bases: 9. Germline V gene data show CDR1 as MNHNY and CDR2 as SVGAGI (reference sequence). CDR3 DNA: TGTGCCAGCAGTTACACCCGCGGGGGGGCAGGGAATGAGCAGTTCTTC. Amino acid sequence: CASSYTRGGAGNEQFF.

This chain joins TRBV28 and TRBJ2-7, with D possibly being TRBD1 or TRBD2 (6 bases each). V was cut by 3 bases and J by 3 bases, with 12 bases left in between. This CDR3 is built from 14 residues. CDR1 and CDR2 (germline): MDHEN, SYDVKM. The CDR3 coding sequence is TGTGCCAGCAGTTTTGGAGGGGGTGGCTACGAGCAGTACTTC. It yields the protein CASSFGGGGYEQYF.

The J gene is TRBJ2-7, the V gene TRBV11-3, with D tentatively TRBD2 (6 bases). Between the trimmed V and J ends, which lost 4 bases and 7 bases, there was a span of 14 bases. The V gene's germline CDR1 is SGHNT and CDR2 YENEEA. The CDR3 totals 13 residues. CDR3 region: CASSSRLEGEQYF. CDR3 DNA: TGTGCCAGCAGCTCCCGACTGGAGGGAGAGCAGTACTTC.

This clone was observed once. This sequence joins TRBV4-2 and TRBJ2-5, with D maybe TRBD1 (6 bases). The J call is doubtful: the DNA matches TRBJ2-7 better. CDR3 size: 14 residues. Germline CDR1 reads LGHNA; CDR2 reads YNFKEQ. The CDR3 here is CASRVEQGAYEQYF. CDR3 coding DNA: TGTGCCAGCAGGGTAGAACAGGGAGCCTACGAGCAGTACTTC.

The genes are TRBV12-5 and TRBJ1-1; D is perhaps TRBD1 (5 bases). V lost 0 bases and J 4 bases, leaving 9 bases between the germline ends. The CDR3 length is 14 residues. Germline CDR1 reads LGHNT; CDR2 reads FRNRAP. The CDR3 region has the DNA TGTGCTAGTGGTTTGGTACTCGGGGCCACTGAAGCTTTCTTT. Encoded protein: CASGLVLGATEAFF.

The chain couples TRBV28 to TRBJ1-3; D not certain. This CDR3 comprises 15 residues. The V gene lost 1 base and the J gene lost 3 bases, with 10 bases spanning the gap. CDR1 and CDR2 (germline): MDHEN, SYDVKM. The CDR3 bases are TGTGCCAGCAGTTTATCCGGACTAAGTGGAAACACCATATATTTT. Encoded protein: CASSLSGLSGNTIYF.

This sequence joins TRBV19 and TRBJ1-1, with D maybe TRBD1 (5 bases). CDR3 length: 14 residues. Per germline, CDR1 LNHDA and CDR2 SQIVND (reference sequence). The V gene lost 7 bases and the J gene lost 6 bases, with 18 bases spanning the gap. DNA for the CDR3: TGTGCCAGTACCGGGGGTCTCGGGATCTCTGAAGCTTTCTTT. It is translated as CASTGGLGISEAFF.